Shown below are 19 T cell receptor beta chains from a single sample sequenced in a study of Graves' ophthalmopathy and Graves' hyperthyroidism. CDR3 regions of TCR beta were amplified from RNA transcripts. First-round RT-PCR with HTBI primers preceded a second-round multiplex PCR. Each CDR3 protein gets one entry after TCRdb re-called the multiplex PCR reads with MiXCR. Among approximately 460,000 distinct CDR3 sequences, about an eighth were seen once, and the ten largest hold 8% to 10%. Sequenced input: blood. The source of these receptors is a woman aged 25 to 39 with Graves' ophthalmopathy.

This clonotype was observed at least ten times. This rearrangement joins TRBV5-1 to TRBJ2-7; possibly TRBD2 for D (7 bases). Germline CDR1 and CDR2: SGHRS and YFSETQ. V was clipped by 3 bases and J by 2 bases, with 24 bases between them. The CDR3 loop spans 18 amino acids. The CDR3 bases are TGCGCCAGCAGCTACAGGGTCGGTAGCGGGCGATCCGCCTACGAGCAGTACTTC. Its translation: CASSYRVGSGRSAYEQYF.

The rearrangement joins TRBV30 to TRBJ2-5; no definite D call. There are 13 residues in the CDR3. Germline lookup yields CDR1 GTSNPN and CDR2 SVGIG (reference sequence). V shed 4 bases and J shed 2 bases, with 11 bases lying between them. CDR3 in DNA: TGTGCCTGGAAAGGCAGACCACAAGAGACCCAGTACTTC. As protein: CAWKGRPQETQYF.

V is TRBV7-9 and J is TRBJ2-5, with a tentative D call TRBD2 (5 bases). The CDR3 covers 16 residues. V lost 8 bases and J lost 1, with 20 bases in between. CDR1 is SEHNR and CDR2 is FQNEAQ in the germline V gene (reference sequence). The CDR3 DNA follows: TGTGCCAGCGCGCAGGAGCCGACTCGGGGCCAAGAGACCCAGTACTTC. Translating it yields CASAQEPTRGQETQYF.

Many counts were recorded for this clonotype. The chain links TRBV15 to TRBJ2-5; no firm D call. This CDR3 is built from 15 residues. V lost 2 bases to trimming and J lost 4 bases, with 14 bases between them. Germline lookup yields CDR1 LNHNV and CDR2 YYDKDF (reference sequence). The DNA of the CDR3 is TGTGCCACCAGCAGACCATCCCGTCCCCCAGAGACCCAGTACTTC. Protein product: CATSRPSRPPETQYF. Full variable domain (missing parts from reference TRBV15 and TRBJ2-5): DAMVIQNPRYQVTQFGKPVTLSCSQTLNHNVMYWYQQKSSQAPKLLFHYYDKDFNNEADTPDNFQSRRPNTSFCFLDIRSPGLGDTAMYLCATSRPSRPPETQYFGPGTRLLVL.

The sample holds a few counts of this clonotype. A junction boundary mismatches the germline segment, possibly from a read error. The V and J genes are TRBV5-1 and TRBJ2-4; 8 positions match TRBD2. Germline V gives CDR1 SGHRS, CDR2 YFSETQ. The CDR3 has 15 residues. CDR3 loop: CASSLGSGGKNIKYF. In DNA form, the CDR3 reads TGCGCCAGCAGCCTGGGGTCGGGGGGGAAAAACATTAAGTACTTC.

Many counts were recorded for this clonotype. This sequence joins TRBV12-3 or TRBV12-4 and TRBJ2-7, with D possibly called TRBD1 or TRBD2 (5 bases each). This CDR3 comprises 15 residues. V lost 6 bases and J lost 0, with 15 bases in between. CDR3 sequence: CASSRGTSGSYEQYF. The CDR3 DNA follows: TGTGCCAGCAGCCGAGGGACCTCGGGCTCCTACGAGCAGTACTTC.

This clonotype was seen at least ten times. V is TRBV6-5 and J is TRBJ1-5; D is ambiguous. The germline V gene encodes CDR1 MNHEY and CDR2 SVGAGI. The CDR3 runs 14 residues. Trimming shortened V by 0 bases and J by 12 bases, and 15 bases separated the two germline ends. Here the CDR3 reads CASSYSTPGSFQHF. Here the CDR3 DNA reads TGTGCCAGCAGTTACTCTACGCCGGGCTCGTTCCAGCATTTT.

This clonotype was observed at least ten times. J is TRBJ2-5 and V is TRBV10-3, with D maybe TRBD2 (6 bases). CDR1 is ENHRY, CDR2 SYGVKD, per germline. The CDR3 is 19 residues long. V was clipped by 2 bases and J by 2 bases, with 24 bases between them. CDR3 in DNA: TGTGCCATCAGTGAGCCAGAGGAGGGTCAGGACCGACCTCAAGAGACCCAGTACTTC. Its protein is CAISEPEEGQDRPQETQYF.

In its sample, this clonotype was seen many times. This chain joins TRBV12-3 or TRBV12-4 and TRBJ2-7; 10 bases map to TRBD2. This CDR3 spans 13 amino acids. V shed 6 bases, J shed 6 bases, and the junction held 5 bases outside the gene matches. CDR3 bases: TGTGCCAGCAGAGCGGGGGGGCCCCCCGAGCAGTACTTC. The encoded protein is CASRAGGPPEQYF.

This clonotype was detected ten times or more. The chain employs TRBV12-3 or TRBV12-4 and TRBJ2-7; 7 nucleotides agree with TRBD1. CDR3 length: 15 amino acids. Trimming removed 5 bases from V and 1 base from J; junction bases left unmatched: 8. The CDR3 protein is CASSPRQGRSYEQYF. CDR3 nucleotides: TGTGCCAGCAGTCCCCGACAGGGCCGATCCTACGAGCAGTACTTC.

This clonotype has a count of ten or more. The chain is built from TRBV15 and TRBJ1-2; D not resolved. The CDR3 has 13 residues. Looked up from germline, CDR1 is LNHNV and CDR2 is YYDKDF (reference sequence). The V end lost 0 bases, the J end lost 5 bases, and 7 bases lay between the germline ends. The CDR3 bases are TGTGCCACCAGCAGAGATAGTCCTTATGGCTACACCTTC. Translation: CATSRDSPYGYTF.

This clonotype was seen more than once but under ten times. The chain recombines TRBV10-2 with TRBJ2-5; D unclear. V was shortened by 0 bases and J by 7 bases, with 12 bases between the two germline ends. Germline lookup yields CDR1 WSHSY and CDR2 SAAADI. CDR3 length: 14 amino acids. DNA for the CDR3: TGCGCCAGCAGTGAGTCAATGAAGTTGGGGACCCAGTACTTC. Its translation: CASSESMKLGTQYF.

This clonotype was picked up many times. V gene TRBV9 combines with J gene TRBJ1-1, with D maybe TRBD1 (5 bases). Trimming left V 2 bases short and J 1 base short, with 9 bases between. The germline V gene encodes CDR1 SGDLS and CDR2 YYNGEE. This CDR3 is 14 amino acids long. The CDR3 reads CASSVGASNTEAFF. As DNA, the CDR3 is TGTGCCAGCAGCGTTGGGGCTTCGAACACTGAAGCTTTCTTT. Drawing the rest from reference TRBV9 and TRBJ1-1, the complete variable domain is DSGVTQTPKHLITATGQRVTLRCSPRSGDLSVYWYQQSLDQGLQFLIQYYNGEERAKGNILERFSAQQFPDLHSELNLSSLELGDSALYFCASSVGASNTEAFFGQGTRLTVV.

Comments on this clonotype: A clone one base away is much larger, so this may be a read error. The J gene is TRBJ2-2, the V gene TRBV28; the D gene is possibly TRBD2 (5 bases). The CDR3 runs to 13 residues. The germline CDR1 and CDR2 sequences are MDHEN and SYDVKM. The CDR3 spells CASRLDLTGEMFF. The CDR3 region has the DNA TGTGCCAGCAGACTAGACTTGACCGGGGAGATGTTTTTT.

This clonotype appeared many times. This chain joins TRBV5-1 and TRBJ2-6; D remains ambiguous. Looked up from germline, CDR1 is SGHRS and CDR2 is YFSETQ. V was clipped by 1 base and J by 3 bases, with 5 bases between them. CDR3 length: 14 amino acids. The CDR3 sequence is CASSLTDGANVLTF. The CDR3 coding sequence is TGCGCCAGCAGCTTGACGGATGGGGCCAACGTCCTGACTTTC.

This clonotype was seen repeatedly, ten times or more. The chain couples TRBV6-5 to TRBJ1-1; tentatively, D is TRBD1 (5 bases). The CDR3 is 12 amino acids. CDR1 and CDR2 (germline): MNHEY, SVGAGI. The germline V and J ends were trimmed by 9 bases and 1 base, with 9 bases remaining between them. The CDR3 loop reads CASYGGNTEAFF. CDR3 sequence (DNA): TGTGCCAGTTACGGGGGGAACACTGAAGCTTTCTTT.

Many counts were recorded for this clonotype. The chain employs TRBV12-3 or TRBV12-4 and TRBJ1-5, with D hard to call. Trimming removed 6 bases from V and 9 bases from J, with 12 bases in between. This CDR3 comprises 12 residues. CDR3 region: CASRPTFGPQHF. The CDR3 DNA reads TGTGCCAGCAGACCGACATTTGGGCCCCAGCATTTT.

This clonotype was observed many times. V is TRBV5-1 and J is TRBJ1-1; D is ambiguous. Germline V CDR1 and CDR2: SGHRS, YFSETQ. Trimming stripped 1 base from V and 1 base from J, with 8 bases between. There are 14 residues in the CDR3. The CDR3 reads CASSLTQRNTEAFF. CDR3 coding DNA: TGCGCCAGCAGCTTGACTCAGAGGAACACTGAAGCTTTCTTT.

In its sample, this clonotype was seen many times. The CDR3 nucleotides read TGTGCCAGCAGTTTAAAGCCTACTAACTATGGCTACACCTTC. Protein sequence: CASSLKPTNYGYTF. The chain links TRBV28 to TRBJ1-2; D not resolved. Trimming removed 2 bases from V and 0 bases from J, with 7 bases in between. Germline loops: CDR1 MDHEN, CDR2 SYDVKM. The CDR3 is 14 residues long.